This T cell receptor (beta chain) emerged from a study of shared clonotypes between healthy human individuals. The germline CDR1 and CDR2 sequences are SGHNT and YYREEE (reference sequence). The CDR3 is 16 amino acids. The junction had 7 bases not matched to a gene; V was cut back by 4 bases and J by 4 bases. The table came from immunoSEQ multiplex PCR; TCRdb's copy has only in-frame clones and leaves some out. The sample lists more than 2 million clones, 93% seen once, with less than 2% in the top ten. Only CD45RO-negative cells positively selected for CCR7 counted as naive CD8 cells, so terminally differentiated effector memory CD45RA+ cells were excluded.

The sample taken for sequencing was naive CD8+ T cells from PBMCs. The chain is built from TRBV5-4 and TRBJ2-2, with TRBD1 matching over 10 bases. The receptor was derived from a man aged 18 to 29 in good health. Some clones in this sample may be carry-over from other donors' samples. The CDR3 nucleotides are TGTGCCAGCAGCCCGCGGGACAGGGGCATCACCGGGGAGCTGTTTTTT. It yields the protein CASSPRDRGITGELFF.